These 10 T cell receptor beta chains were sequenced from one sample in a study of T cell repertoires in cytomegalovirus infection. TCRdb itself ran the reads through MiXCR, one entry per CDR3 protein. This table holds roughly 320,000 distinct CDR3 sequences, more than 8% found once. Sequences were obtained from PBMCs. These receptors were taken from a human donor in good health (CMV status not recorded). Some clones in this sample may be carry-over from other donors' samples.

Many counts were recorded for this clonotype. This sequence joins TRBV4-3 and TRBJ2-6; D gene unclear. Germline CDR1 and CDR2: LGHNA and YSLEER. V lost 4 bases, J lost 1 base, and 8 bases lay in between. The CDR3 is made up of 15 amino acids. The CDR3 DNA sequence: TGCGCCAGCAGCCCCTACAATTCTGGGGCCAACGTCCTGACTTTC. Amino acid sequence: CASSPYNSGANVLTF.

The J gene is TRBJ2-1, the V gene TRBV12-3 or TRBV12-4; TRBD1 agrees at 11 bases. V lost 6 bases and J lost 7; bases outside the gene matches: 8. This CDR3 spans 15 amino acids. The CDR3 DNA is TGTGCCAGCAGACCTCGGACAGGGGGCTGGAATGAGCAGTTCTTC. As protein: CASRPRTGGWNEQFF.

This sequence joins TRBV7-6 and TRBJ1-2; no clear D gene. The CDR3 has 14 residues. Germline V CDR1 and CDR2: SGHVS, FNYEAQ. Deletions cut 2 bases from V and 7 bases from J, with 14 bases between. DNA of the CDR3: TGTGCCAGCAGCTTAAGGGTCAACCCCCGTGGCTACACCTTC. This encodes CASSLRVNPRGYTF.

The sample holds a few counts of this clonotype. V usage is TRBV3-1 and J usage is TRBJ2-1; D might be TRBD1 (5 bases). Germline V gene sequence: CDR1 LGHDT, CDR2 YNNKEL (reference sequence). CDR3 length: 17 amino acids. V was trimmed by 4 bases and J by 0 bases, leaving 16 bases between them. This chain's CDR3 is CASSLIIGAISYNEQFF. The DNA for the CDR3 is TGTGCCAGCAGCCTAATCATAGGGGCAATCTCCTACAATGAGCAGTTCTTC.

The V gene is TRBV7-2, the J gene TRBJ2-7; 7 bases match TRBD1. V dropped 5 bases and J dropped 0; count of bases not matched to a gene: 7. CDR1 and CDR2 (germline): SGHTA, FQGNSA. The CDR3 sequence is 15 residues long. The CDR3, as DNA: TGTGCCAGCAGCCTAAATAGGGGGCCCTCCTACGAGCAGTACTTC. It yields the protein CASSLNRGPSYEQYF.

This chain uses TRBV6-6 with TRBJ2-7; no firm D call. The ends were cut back, 5 bases at V and 0 bases at J, with 11 bases in the middle. The CDR3 contains 14 residues. The germline CDR1 and CDR2 sequences are MNHNY and SVGAGI (reference sequence). The chain's CDR3 is CASSTDGFSYEQYF. The CDR3 bases are TGTGCCAGCAGTACGGACGGATTCTCCTACGAGCAGTACTTC.

On this clonotype itself: With a much larger clone just one base away, this may be a read error. The chain carries TRBV7-9 and TRBJ2-5; 7 bases line up with TRBD2. Germline CDR1 is SEHNR and CDR2 is FQNEAQ (reference sequence). The length of the CDR3 is 14 residues. The CDR3 reads CASSPSGGSETPYF. In DNA form, the CDR3 reads TGTGCCAGCAGCCCTAGTGGCGGGAGTGAGACCCCGTACTTC.

This clonotype has a count of ten or more. The CDR3 loop reads CASSDFGSYNEQFF. The CDR3 bases are TGCGCCAGCAGTGACTTTGGCTCCTACAATGAGCAGTTCTTC. The chain couples TRBV4-3 to TRBJ2-1; no firm D call. The CDR3 runs to 14 residues. The ends were cut back, 6 bases at V and 0 bases at J, with 9 bases in the middle. The germline V gene has CDR1 LGHNA and CDR2 YSLEER.

This clonotype was detected only a few times. The genes are TRBV6-6 and TRBJ2-7; D is unresolved. CDR3 length: 14 amino acids. Looked up from germline, CDR1 is MNHNY and CDR2 is SVGAGI (reference sequence). V lost 7 bases and J lost 5, with 18 bases in between. The CDR3: CASTPRKGTDEQYF. The CDR3, as DNA: TGTGCCAGCACCCCCCGCAAGGGTACAGACGAGCAGTACTTC.

The table lists this clonotype with a few counts. The gene calls are TRBV24-1 and TRBJ1-1; TRBD1 might be the D (5 bases). The V gene lost 11 bases and the J gene lost 1 base, with 13 bases spanning the gap. This CDR3 is built from 13 residues. Germline loops: CDR1 KGHDR, CDR2 SFDVKD. The CDR3 spells CARWGTRNTEAFF. Written as DNA, the CDR3 is TGTGCCAGATGGGGCACGCGGAACACTGAAGCTTTCTTT.